This TCR beta chain was recorded in a study of monozygotic twins with inflammatory bowel disease. Blood was drawn at 2.5 ml per donor. Via template switching, UMIs carrying a 6-nucleotide sample barcode were introduced. From the 5' RACE reads, TCRdb lists one entry per CDR3 protein and no DNA. The sample totals about 350,000 distinct CDR3 sequences. Sequencing was carried out using blood. The origin of this receptor is a human donor with ulcerative colitis or Crohn's disease, or a healthy co-twin of an affected twin (not recorded which).

The CDR3 sequence is CASSGTGDNGYTF. The rearrangement links TRBV12-3 or TRBV12-4 to TRBJ1-2; TCRdb selects TRBD1, and the lack of DNA leaves this call unchecked. CDR3 size: 13 residues.